One and the same sample provided the 25 T cell receptor beta chains below, sequenced in a study of T cell changes during pregnancy in multiple sclerosis. Using immunoSEQ multiplex PCR, the repertoire was profiled, and TCRdb retains in-frame clones only, with some absent. The sample holds tens of thousands of clones; approximately 94% are singletons and the top ten take more than 2%. The starting material was peripheral blood, obtained in the third trimester of pregnancy. These receptors originate from a female donor with multiple sclerosis, enrolled in a pregnancy study.

V usage is TRBV5-6 and J usage is TRBJ1-1, with a weak D call TRBD1 (6 bases). The CDR3 covers 14 residues. Germline V gene data show CDR1 as SGHDT and CDR2 as YYEEEE. The germline V and J ends were trimmed by 0 bases and 7 bases, with 13 bases remaining between them. The CDR3 reads CASSLGQGFGEAFF. In DNA form, the CDR3 reads TGTGCCAGCAGCTTGGGGCAGGGGTTCGGTGAAGCTTTCTTT.

The rearrangement joins TRBV11-1 to TRBJ2-2; 8 bases are a match to TRBD1. The CDR3 is made up of 16 amino acids. V was pared by 5 bases and J by 0 bases, with 5 bases of the junction left unmatched. The germline CDR1 and CDR2 sequences are SGHAT and FQDESV (reference sequence). CDR3: CASSHDRGANTGELFF. The CDR3 coding sequence is TGTGCCAGCAGCCACGACAGGGGCGCGAACACCGGGGAGCTGTTTTTT.

This clone was observed a single time. V usage is TRBV14 and J usage is TRBJ2-4; D possibly corresponds to TRBD2 (6 bases). CDR1 SGHDN and CDR2 FVKESK come from the germline V gene. Trimming shortened V by 4 bases and J by 9 bases, and 16 bases separated the two germline ends. This CDR3 is built from 14 residues. Here the CDR3 reads CASSPMGLSGIQYF. The CDR3 region has the DNA TGTGCCAGCAGCCCCATGGGACTCTCGGGCATTCAGTACTTC. Using reference TRBV14 and TRBJ2-4 for the parts outside the CDR3, the full variable domain is EAGVTQFPSHSVIEKGQTVTLRCDPISGHDNLYWYRRVMGKEIKFLLHFVKESKQDESGMPNNRFLAERTGGTYSTLKVQPAELEDSGVYFCASSPMGLSGIQYFGAGTRLSVL.

The V call is TRBV5-4, the J call TRBJ2-3; 9 nucleotides line up with TRBD2. V gave up 4 bases and J gave up 4 bases; unmatched junction bases: 4. Germline values: CDR1 SGHNT, CDR2 YYREEE (reference sequence). The CDR3 has 14 amino acids. The DNA for the CDR3 is TGTGCCAGCAGCCAAGGGACTAGCCCAGATACGCAGTATTTT. Its translation is CASSQGTSPDTQYF.

V gene TRBV6-5 combines with J gene TRBJ2-3; 11 bases are a match to TRBD2. The CDR3 contains 15 residues. Unmatched junction bases numbered 11, after V lost 8 bases and J lost 7 bases. CDR1 and CDR2 from the germline V gene are MNHEY and SVGAGI. CDR3 residues: CASFGLAGGRNTQYF. The CDR3 DNA is TGTGCCAGCTTCGGGCTAGCGGGGGGTAGGAATACGCAGTATTTT.

The rearrangement uses TRBV7-9 and TRBJ2-3, with 10 bases fitting TRBD1. With 5 bases clipped from V and 4 bases from J, the junction kept 6 bases outside the gene matches. Germline loops: CDR1 SEHNR, CDR2 FQNEAQ (reference sequence). The CDR3 sequence is 15 residues long. CDR3 sequence reads: CASSPTGGGSDTQYF. CDR3 bases: TGTGCCAGCAGCCCGACAGGGGGCGGGTCAGATACGCAGTATTTT.

The J gene is TRBJ2-7, the V gene TRBV10-3; 7 bases are shared with TRBD2. The ends lost 5 bases at V and 0 bases at J; junction bases unmatched: 13. The CDR3 has 17 residues. From germline, CDR1 is ENHRY and CDR2 SYGVKD. DNA for the CDR3: TGTGCCATCAGTCCCCTGGGTGAGCGGGGAGACTCCTACGAGCAGTACTTC. Translating it yields CAISPLGERGDSYEQYF.

This clone has a handful of counts. The chain combines TRBV2 with TRBJ1-1; no reliable D call. Germline lookup yields CDR1 SNHLY and CDR2 FYNNEI. This CDR3 spans 13 amino acids. Trimming removed 3 bases from V and 0 bases from J, with 5 bases in between. The CDR3 loop is CASSEFMNTEAFF. CDR3 DNA: TGTGCCAGCAGTGAGTTCATGAACACTGAAGCTTTCTTT. The whole variable domain, remainder taken from reference TRBV2 and TRBJ1-1, is EPEVTQTPSHQVTQMGQEVILRCVPISNHLYFYWYRQILGQKVEFLVSFYNNEISEKSEIFDDQFSVERPDGSNFTLKIRSTKLEDSAMYFCASSEFMNTEAFFGQGTRLTVV.

The chain employs TRBV5-1 and TRBJ2-7; D might be TRBD1 (5 bases). This CDR3 is built from 13 residues. Germline V gene data show CDR1 as SGHRS and CDR2 as YFSETQ. Trimming cost V 4 bases and J 3 bases, with 11 bases left between them. This CDR3 is CASSIGHLYEQYF. The CDR3 DNA reads TGCGCCAGCAGCATCGGACACCTCTACGAGCAGTACTTC.

V gene TRBV7-3 combines with J gene TRBJ2-3; 10 nucleotides align to TRBD1. Germline CDR1 SGHTA, CDR2 FQGTGA. Trimming at V came to 6 bases and at J to 5 bases, leaving 14 bases not matched to a gene. The CDR3 length is 17 residues. The CDR3: CASSPAGTGAFGDTQYF. CDR3 DNA: TGTGCCAGCAGTCCCGCCGGGACAGGGGCCTTCGGAGATACGCAGTATTTT. Full variable domain (remainder filled in from reference TRBV7-3 and TRBJ2-3): GAGVSQTPSNKVTEKGKYVELRCDPISGHTALYWYRQSLGQGPEFLIYFQGTGAADDSGLPNDRFFAVRPEGSVSTLKIQRTERGDSAVYLCASSPAGTGAFGDTQYFGPGTRLTVL.

This chain links TRBV5-4 with TRBJ2-5, with 10 positions matching TRBD1. The CDR3 spans 14 residues. Germline V gene sequence: CDR1 SGHNT, CDR2 YYREEE (reference sequence). V lost 3 bases, J lost 7 bases, and 6 bases stayed unmatched. The CDR3 region has the DNA TGTGCCAGCAGCTGGGACAGGGGATTGGCGACCCAGTACTTC. Protein product: CASSWDRGLATQYF. Variable domain in full (rest from reference TRBV5-4 and TRBJ2-5): ETGVTQSPTHLIKTRGQQVTLRCSSQSGHNTVSWYQQALGQGPQFIFQYYREEENGRGNFPPRFSGLQFPNYSSELNVNALELDDSALYLCASSWDRGLATQYFGPGTRLLVL.

The chain has TRBV27 and TRBJ1-1, with D tentatively TRBD1 (5 bases). The ends were cut back, 3 bases at V and 2 bases at J, with 16 bases in the middle. Germline CDR1 reads MNHEY; CDR2 reads SMNVEV (reference sequence). The CDR3 runs 16 residues. The CDR3 reads CASSLFGEGLNTEAFF. In nucleotides, the CDR3 is TGTGCCAGCAGTTTGTTTGGGGAGGGACTAAACACTGAAGCTTTCTTT.

The chain carries TRBV5-5 and TRBJ2-7; D might be TRBD1 (6 bases). The germline V gene has CDR1 SGHKS and CDR2 YYEKEE (reference sequence). This CDR3 spans 13 amino acids. The ends were cut back, 4 bases at V and 1 base at J, with 9 bases in the middle. The CDR3, as DNA: TGTGCCAGCAGCAGACAGGAGTCCTACGAGCAGTACTTC. Protein product: CASSRQESYEQYF.

This clone was recorded a few times. The rearrangement uses TRBV27 and TRBJ1-3; possible D gene TRBD1, 5 bases. The CDR3 is 14 amino acids. The V end lost 2 bases, the J end lost 4 bases, and 9 bases lay between the germline ends. CDR1 and CDR2 from the germline V gene are MNHEY and SMNVEV (reference sequence). In DNA form, the CDR3 reads TGTGCCAGCAGTTTAAGGGGTGCCGGAAACACCATATATTTT. It specifies CASSLRGAGNTIYF.

The V call is TRBV2, the J call TRBJ1-2, with a tentative D call TRBD1 (5 bases). CDR3 length: 15 residues. V gave up 8 bases and J gave up 3 bases, with 19 bases separating them. The V gene's germline CDR1 is SNHLY and CDR2 FYNNEI. CDR3 sequence: CASWGESTGDYGYTF. The CDR3 region has the DNA TGTGCCAGCTGGGGGGAATCGACCGGGGACTATGGCTACACCTTC.

J is TRBJ2-4 and V is TRBV12-5; 7 bases line up with TRBD1. V was pared by 3 bases and J by 5 bases, with 10 bases of the junction left unmatched. CDR1 is LGHNT, CDR2 FRNRAP, per germline. CDR3 size: 16 residues. This CDR3 is CASGFSLEGGQNIQYF. In nucleotides, the CDR3 is TGTGCTAGTGGTTTTAGCCTCGAAGGGGGCCAAAACATTCAGTACTTC.

The chain joins TRBV6-6 to TRBJ2-7, with 8 bases fitting TRBD2. The CDR3 is made up of 14 amino acids. Germline V gene lookup returns CDR1 MNHNY and CDR2 SVGAGI (reference sequence). The J segment lost 3 bases and the V segment lost 1 base, leaving 2 bases of the junction unmatched. CDR3 coding DNA: TGTGCCAGCAGTTACTTTGCGGGGGGCTACGAGCAGTACTTC. It codes for CASSYFAGGYEQYF.

The chain has TRBV6-5 and TRBJ1-2; TRBD1 matches 10 bases. The J segment lost 4 bases and the V segment lost 0 bases, leaving 5 bases of the junction unmatched. CDR3 length equals 16 residues. In germline, CDR1 is MNHEY, CDR2 SVGAGI. CDR3 nucleotides: TGTGCCAGCAGTTACTCGACAGGGGGCTACCCCTATGGCTACACCTTC. Translated: CASSYSTGGYPYGYTF.

The V gene is TRBV5-5, the J gene TRBJ1-1; no clear D. Trimming took 4 bases from V and 8 from J, leaving 9 bases between them. The CDR3 length is 11 residues. From germline, CDR1 is SGHKS and CDR2 YYEKEE (reference sequence). The CDR3 DNA sequence: TGTGCCAGCAGCCTCAAACTAGAAGCTTTCTTT. Its protein product is CASSLKLEAFF.

This clone was detected only once. This rearrangement joins TRBV9 to TRBJ2-1; a possible D gene is TRBD1 (6 bases). The CDR3 loop spans 14 amino acids. V lost 0 bases and J 8 bases, leaving 12 bases between the germline ends. Per the germline V gene, CDR1 is SGDLS and CDR2 is YYNGEE. DNA of the CDR3: TGTGCCAGCAGCGTAGAGGGGGATCGCGATGAGCAGTTCTTC. Protein: CASSVEGDRDEQFF.

V gene TRBV5-1 combines with J gene TRBJ2-7; 7 bases map to TRBD1. Germline trimming cut 4 bases from V and 3 bases from J; bases unmatched to any gene: 4. The germline CDR1 and CDR2 sequences are SGHRS and YFSETQ. This CDR3 has 13 residues. Written as DNA, the CDR3 is TGCGCCAGCAGCACCCGACAGGGCTACGAGCAGTACTTC. Its translation is CASSTRQGYEQYF.

The V and J genes are TRBV11-3 and TRBJ2-7, with 7 bases lining up with TRBD2. The CDR3 runs 16 residues. From germline, CDR1 is SGHNT and CDR2 YENEEA. With 5 bases clipped from V and 2 bases from J, the junction kept 12 bases outside the gene matches. The CDR3 DNA reads as TGTGCCAGCAGCCTAAGTTTGGCGGGGGTCCCCTACGAGCAGTACTTC. Translation gives CASSLSLAGVPYEQYF.

J is TRBJ2-5 and V is TRBV27, with TRBD1 as a possible D gene (5 bases). Germline V CDR1 and CDR2: MNHEY, SMNVEV (reference sequence). The CDR3 consists of 18 residues. Trimming stripped 6 bases from V and 1 base from J, with 24 bases between. The CDR3 here is CASRLFSTWQGPQETQYF. The CDR3 DNA sequence: TGTGCCAGCAGGCTTTTTTCGACGTGGCAGGGCCCCCAAGAGACCCAGTACTTC.

DNA for the CDR3: TGCGCCAGCAGTGAGTCGAAATCGCCAGGGGGAAACGAGCAGTACTTC. Residues: CASSESKSPGGNEQYF. This chain joins TRBV10-1 and TRBJ2-7; 7 nucleotides match TRBD1. This CDR3 spans 16 amino acids. Germline V gene data show CDR1 as WNHNN and CDR2 as SYGVQD (reference sequence). V shed 0 bases, J shed 5 bases, and the junction held 10 bases outside the gene matches.

The rearrangement joins TRBV6-5 to TRBJ2-5; TRBD2 agrees at 14 bases. The CDR3 sequence is 15 residues long. V shed 6 bases, J shed 4 bases, and the junction held 4 bases outside the gene matches. Looked up from germline, CDR1 is MNHEY and CDR2 is SVGAGI. In nucleotides, the CDR3 is TGTGCCAGCAGCTCGGGACTAGCGGGGGCAGAGACCCAGTACTTC. It codes for CASSSGLAGAETQYF.